The 24 T cell receptor beta chains below come from one sample, sequenced in a study of CD8 T cells in Susac syndrome. Reverse transcription used roughly 0.45 to 1 ug RNA and random hexamers. MiXCR, applied by TCRdb to the immunoSEQ multiplex PCR reads, yields one record per CDR3 protein. The table shows about 71,000 distinct CDR3 sequences, with roughly 93% occurring only once. Sequenced material: CD4+ T cells from PBMCs. Every receptor here comes from a human donor with Susac syndrome.

The chain uses TRBV4-2 and TRBJ2-2; a possible D gene is TRBD2 (7 bases). The CDR3 totals 19 residues. CDR1 LGHNA and CDR2 YNFKEQ come from the germline V gene. The germline V and J ends were trimmed by 4 bases and 5 bases, with 26 bases remaining between them. CDR3: CASSPGGLGGRAFTGELFF. The DNA of the CDR3 is TGTGCCAGCAGCCCGGGGGGCCTCGGGGGGCGAGCTTTTACCGGGGAGCTGTTTTTT.

This chain uses TRBV18 with TRBJ1-3; TRBD1 matches 8 bases. The CDR3 runs 14 residues. Per the germline V gene, CDR1 is KGHSH and CDR2 is LQKENI. With V trimmed by 8 bases and J by 9 bases, 12 bases remained unmatched. CDR3 in amino acids: CASDRGLFGGTIYF. The CDR3 DNA sequence: TGTGCCAGCGACAGGGGACTCTTCGGGGGCACCATATATTTT.

V usage is TRBV11-2 and J usage is TRBJ2-5, with no clear D. Trimming left V 0 bases short and J 9 bases short, with 14 bases between. CDR3 size: 14 residues. Germline CDR1 is SGHAT and CDR2 is FQNNGV. CDR3 loop: CASSLDLARRAQYF. The CDR3 DNA follows: TGTGCCAGCAGCTTAGATCTGGCGAGGCGAGCCCAGTACTTC.

This rearrangement joins TRBV28 to TRBJ1-3, with D perhaps TRBD1 (6 bases). The germline V and J ends were trimmed by 7 bases and 0 bases, with 13 bases remaining between them. Per the germline V gene, CDR1 is MDHEN and CDR2 is SYDVKM. The CDR3 consists of 15 residues. Written as DNA, the CDR3 is TGTGCCAGCAAGAGGGGGACCCACTCTGGAAACACCATATATTTT. Protein sequence: CASKRGTHSGNTIYF.

The rearrangement links TRBV28 to TRBJ1-1; 8 nucleotides agree with TRBD1. V trimming: 5 bases; J trimming: 5 bases; junction bases outside the gene matches: 10. CDR1 MDHEN and CDR2 SYDVKM come from the germline V gene. The CDR3 consists of 15 residues. For the CDR3, the DNA is TGTGCCAGCAGTGCACCCCAGGGGGCTGGGACTGAAGCTTTCTTT. As protein: CASSAPQGAGTEAFF. The full variable domain, with the rest looked up from reference TRBV28 and TRBJ1-1, is DVKVTQSSRYLVKRTGEKVFLECVQDMDHENMFWYRQDPGLGLRLIYFSYDVKMKEKGDIPEGYSVSREKKERFSLILESASTNQTSMYLCASSAPQGAGTEAFFGQGTRLTVV.

The CDR3 reads CASSSGTGDLYSNQPQHF. In DNA form, the CDR3 reads TGTGCCAGCAGCTCGGGGACAGGGGACCTCTATAGCAATCAGCCCCAGCATTTT. The chain is built from TRBV7-2 and TRBJ1-5; 10 positions match TRBD1. The ends lost 4 bases at V and 0 bases at J; junction bases unmatched: 9. CDR3 length equals 18 residues. Germline CDR1 is SGHTA and CDR2 is FQGNSA.

V and J are TRBV7-2 and TRBJ2-5; D is tentatively TRBD1 or TRBD2 (5 bases each). There are 14 residues in the CDR3. V was clipped by 2 bases and J by 4 bases, with 11 bases between them. Per the germline V gene, CDR1 is SGHTA and CDR2 is FQGNSA. The CDR3 DNA reads as TGTGCCAGCAGCTTATACGGGGCGGCAGAGACCCAGTACTTC. Translation gives CASSLYGAAETQYF.

The chain links TRBV4-2 to TRBJ2-2, with 8 bases lining up with TRBD1. CDR1 and CDR2 (germline): LGHNA, YNFKEQ. The CDR3 covers 15 residues. V shed 1 base and J 4 bases; nucleotides not matched to a gene: 2. Here the CDR3 DNA reads TGTGCCAGCAGCCAAGGGGACAGGCGCACCGGGGAGCTGTTTTTT. Its translation: CASSQGDRRTGELFF.

This rearrangement joins TRBV5-6 to TRBJ2-3, with TRBD1 matching 8 bases. CDR1 and CDR2 from the germline V gene are SGHDT and YYEEEE. The CDR3 length is 16 residues. V lost 4 bases, J lost 0 bases, and 7 bases stayed unmatched. The CDR3 DNA reads as TGTGCCAGCAGCGACAGGGGCGCCCGGAGCACAGATACGCAGTATTTT. Its protein product is CASSDRGARSTDTQYF.

The chain uses TRBV20-1 and TRBJ1-5, with 9 bases matching TRBD1. CDR1 and CDR2 (germline): DFQATT, SNEGSKA (reference sequence). The CDR3 covers 16 residues. The J segment lost 7 bases and the V segment lost 6 bases, leaving 16 bases of the junction unmatched. The DNA of the CDR3 is TGCAGTGCCGGCAAGATCCAGGACAGGGGTTGGCAGCCCCAGCATTTT. Amino acids: CSAGKIQDRGWQPQHF.

J is TRBJ2-7 and V is TRBV6-5; TRBD1 matches 7 bases. The V and J ends lost 6 bases and 6 bases, in that order; junction bases with no gene match: 2. Germline loops: CDR1 MNHEY, CDR2 SVGAGI. This CDR3 has 11 residues. The CDR3 loop reads CASSRDSEQYF. CDR3 nucleotide sequence: TGTGCCAGCAGCCGGGACAGCGAGCAGTACTTC.

Here the CDR3 reads CASSPGSSTKQYF. CDR3 coding DNA: TGCGCCAGCAGCCCAGGAAGCTCTACGAAGCAGTACTTC. The rearrangement joins TRBV4-1 to TRBJ2-7, with D unclear. The CDR3 is 13 residues long. CDR1 is MGHRA and CDR2 is YSYEKL in the germline V gene. V shed 4 bases and J shed 8 bases, with 15 bases lying between them.

This chain joins TRBV30 and TRBJ2-2; TRBD2 agrees at 9 bases. There are 15 residues in the CDR3. In germline, CDR1 is GTSNPN, CDR2 SVGIG (reference sequence). The V segment lost 5 bases and the J segment 3 bases; nucleotides outside the gene matches: 7. In DNA form, the CDR3 reads TGTGCCTGGGCCCCGGGACTAGCATACACCGGGGAGCTGTTTTTT. Residues: CAWAPGLAYTGELFF.

This chain links TRBV7-8 with TRBJ2-7; 8 nucleotides align to TRBD2. Germline assignment: CDR1 SGHVS and CDR2 FQNEAQ. CDR3 size: 14 residues. V dropped 1 base and J dropped 5; count of bases not matched to a gene: 4. The CDR3 DNA sequence: TGTGCCAGCAGCTTAGTAGTCGGGGGGGACGAGCAGTACTTC. It translates to CASSLVVGGDEQYF.

This clonotype occurred once. The CDR3 region is CASKQQGSSNQPQHF. The CDR3 DNA follows: TGTGCCAGTAAACAGCAGGGGTCGAGCAATCAGCCCCAGCATTTT. The chain has TRBV19 and TRBJ1-5; tentatively, D is TRBD1 (6 bases). With 7 bases removed from V and 1 base from J, the gap between germline ends came to 14 bases. CDR1 is LNHDA, CDR2 SQIVND, per germline (reference sequence). The length of the CDR3 is 15 residues.

In DNA form, the CDR3 reads TGCGCCAGCAGCTGGGAGGGGACACAACTTACCTATAATTCACCCCTCCACTTT. As protein: CASSWEGTQLTYNSPLHF. The gene calls are TRBV5-1 and TRBJ1-6; maybe TRBD1 (6 bases). Between the trimmed V and J ends, which lost 3 bases and 2 bases, there was a span of 18 bases. This CDR3 has 18 amino acids. Germline V lookup: CDR1 SGHRS, CDR2 YFSETQ. The variable domain in full, completed from reference TRBV5-1 and TRBJ1-6, reads KAGVTQTPRYLIKTRGQQVTLSCSPISGHRSVSWYQQTPGQGLQFLFEYFSETQRNKGNFPGRFSGRQFSNSRSEMNVSTLELGDSALYLCASSWEGTQLTYNSPLHFGNGTRLTVT.

This rearrangement joins TRBV20-1 to TRBJ2-7; D is ambiguous. The CDR3 is 15 residues long. CDR1 and CDR2 (germline): DFQATT, SNEGSKA (reference sequence). Trimming left V 2 bases short and J 4 bases short, with 18 bases between. The CDR3 spells CSARPNTFGEYEQYF. CDR3 sequence (DNA): TGCAGTGCTAGACCCAATACCTTTGGAGAGTACGAGCAGTACTTC.

The chain's CDR3 is CASKEVGTDNSPLHF. The CDR3 bases are TGTGCCAGCAAAGAGGTCGGGACAGATAATTCACCCCTCCACTTT. The chain is built from TRBV6-2 or TRBV6-3 and TRBJ1-6; TRBD1 matches 7 bases. CDR3 length: 15 amino acids. V lost 7 bases to trimming and J lost 5 bases; unmatched junction nucleotides: 8. Germline values: CDR1 MNHEY, CDR2 SVGEGT.

This chain connects TRBV15 to TRBJ2-7; perhaps TRBD1 as D (5 bases). Trimming took 3 bases from V and 5 from J, leaving 14 bases between them. CDR1 LNHNV and CDR2 YYDKDF come from the germline V gene (reference sequence). The CDR3 is made up of 14 amino acids. The CDR3 coding sequence is TGTGCCACCAGCAGGGGCACCAGGGTCAACGAGCAGTACTTC. The encoded protein is CATSRGTRVNEQYF. The whole variable domain, remainder taken from reference TRBV15 and TRBJ2-7, is DAMVIQNPRYQVTQFGKPVTLSCSQTLNHNVMYWYQQKSSQAPKLLFHYYDKDFNNEADTPDNFQSRRPNTSFCFLDIRSPGLGDTAMYLCATSRGTRVNEQYFGPGTRLTVT.

This chain connects TRBV3-1 to TRBJ1-1; TRBD1 is a possible D gene (6 bases). Germline loops: CDR1 LGHDT, CDR2 YNNKEL (reference sequence). V was pared by 2 bases and J by 3 bases, with 10 bases between. The CDR3 has 14 residues. The CDR3 loop is CASSQLRQDTEAFF. CDR3 nucleotide sequence: TGTGCCAGCAGCCAACTCCGACAGGACACTGAAGCTTTCTTT.

The chain combines TRBV28 with TRBJ2-2; 9 nucleotides agree with TRBD2. CDR3 length: 15 residues. J lost 3 bases, V lost 10 bases, and 9 bases had no gene match. The germline gives CDR1 MDHEN, CDR2 SYDVKM. CDR3 protein: CAISGGGADTGELFF. CDR3 sequence (DNA): TGTGCCATCTCGGGCGGGGGGGCGGACACCGGGGAGCTGTTTTTT.

This clonotype has a single count. The V and J genes are TRBV5-6 and TRBJ2-4; D is perhaps TRBD2 (6 bases). This CDR3 spans 15 amino acids. The germline V gene encodes CDR1 SGHDT and CDR2 YYEEEE. Trimming removed 1 base from V and 1 base from J, with 9 bases in between. The CDR3 bases are TGTGCCAGCAGCTTGTTAGGGACTGCCAAAAACATTCAGTACTTC. Its protein product is CASSLLGTAKNIQYF.

The chain recombines TRBV23-1 with TRBJ1-2; D is uncertain. TRBV23-1 is flagged as an ORF with uncertain function. V dropped 0 bases and J dropped 4 bases, with 9 bases sitting between them. CDR3 length: 14 residues. The CDR3: CASSQSRQCYGYTF. CDR3 nucleotide sequence: TGCGCCAGCAGTCAATCGAGGCAGTGCTATGGCTACACCTTC.

This chain joins TRBV28 and TRBJ1-6, with TRBD1 matching over 8 bases. The V segment lost 10 bases and the J segment 8 bases; nucleotides outside the gene matches: 7. The CDR3 totals 13 residues. Germline V lookup: CDR1 MDHEN, CDR2 SYDVKM. CDR3 nucleotide sequence: TGTGCCACCTGGACAGGGAGCTATTCACCCCTCCACTTT. As protein: CATWTGSYSPLHF.